This TCR beta chain was captured by sequencing in a study of T-cell reconstitution after alpha-beta-depleted transplantation in children. For TCRbeta, the library was prepared with unique molecular identifiers. TCRdb passed the PCR reads through MiXCR, listing each CDR3 protein once. The top ten clones hold approximately 5% of a sample with about 830,000 distinct CDR3 sequences, about 15% of them seen once. This clonotype has only a few counts. CDR3 size: 17 residues. With 4 bases clipped from V and 4 bases from J, the junction kept 14 bases outside the gene matches. The V gene's germline CDR1 is SGHRS and CDR2 YFSETQ.

This clonotype was sampled from a male patient between 10 and 17 years old who had a stem cell transplant for acute lymphoblastic leukemia, so the T cells may come from the graft donor. Source: PBMCs, mostly from graft donor cells, taken 360 days after TCRalphabeta/CD19-depleted stem cell transplant. V is TRBV5-1 and J is TRBJ2-5; TRBD2 matches 9 bases. CDR3 nucleotide sequence: TGCGCCAGCAGCCCCGCGACTAGCGGACCCACCGGAGAGACCCAGTACTTC. The encoded protein is CASSPATSGPTGETQYF.